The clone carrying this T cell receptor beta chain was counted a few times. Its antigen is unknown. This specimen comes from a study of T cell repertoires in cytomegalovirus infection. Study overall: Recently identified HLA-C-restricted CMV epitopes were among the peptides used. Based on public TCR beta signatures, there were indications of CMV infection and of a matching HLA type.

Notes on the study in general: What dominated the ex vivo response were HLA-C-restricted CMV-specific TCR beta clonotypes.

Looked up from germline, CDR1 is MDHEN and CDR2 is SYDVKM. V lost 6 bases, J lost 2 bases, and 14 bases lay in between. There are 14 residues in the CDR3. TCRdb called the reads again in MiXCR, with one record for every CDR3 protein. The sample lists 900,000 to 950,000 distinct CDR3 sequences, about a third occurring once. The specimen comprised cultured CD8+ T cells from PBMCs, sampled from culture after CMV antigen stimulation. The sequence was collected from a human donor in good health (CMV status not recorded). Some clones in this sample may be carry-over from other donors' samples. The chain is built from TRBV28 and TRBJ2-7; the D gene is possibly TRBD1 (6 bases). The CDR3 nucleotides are TGTGCCAGCAGGATACAGGGTTCCCCCTACGAGCAGTACTTC. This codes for CASRIQGSPYEQYF. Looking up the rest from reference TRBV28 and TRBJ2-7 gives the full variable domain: DVKVTQSSRYLVKRTGEKVFLECVQDMDHENMFWYRQDPGLGLRLIYFSYDVKMKEKGDIPEGYSVSREKKERFSLILESASTNQTSMYLCASRIQGSPYEQYFGPGTRLTVT.